This TCR beta chain was observed in a study of T cells in Graves' hyperthyroidism and ophthalmopathy. Study overall: The initial diagnosis was the point when peripheral blood was collected, ahead of any treatment. Study-wide points: The majority of expanded thyroid clonotypes above 0.001 also appeared in blood.

This clonotype was observed at least ten times. Its antigen is unknown. RNA transcripts gave rise to amplified TCR beta CDR3 regions. First-round RT-PCR with HTBI primers amplified the TCR CDR3 region. Via MiXCR, TCRdb re-called the multiplex PCR reads, giving one row per CDR3 protein. The sample includes over 250,000 distinct CDR3 sequences, roughly 13% seen only once; the top ten take roughly 35%. Uncontrolled infection, other autoimmune disease, pregnancy or lactation led to exclusion. Fresh peripheral blood, approximately 10 ml, was the source of the PBMCs. The TCR comes from a woman in her forties with Graves' ophthalmopathy. The source material was blood.

CDR3 region: CSALAPGTSGGNEQFF. The CDR3 nucleotides are TGCAGTGCTCTCGCCCCCGGGACTAGCGGGGGAAATGAGCAGTTCTTC. This chain uses TRBV20-1 with TRBJ2-1, with TRBD2 matching over 14 bases. Losses at the gene ends were 5 bases for V and 7 bases for J; bases not matched to a gene: 10. Germline V CDR1 and CDR2: DFQATT, SNEGSKA (reference sequence). This CDR3 contains 16 residues.